This TCR beta chain stems from a study of T cell repertoires in cytomegalovirus infection. Study as a whole: Public TCR beta signatures marked donors with CMV infection and the matching HLA.

In regard to this clonotype: Its antigen is not identified.

TCRdb recomputed calls from the reads with MiXCR, one row per CDR3 protein. The sample includes about 500,000 distinct CDR3 sequences, 30% to 40% seen only once; the top ten take 15% to 20%. The CDR3 has 15 residues. V was clipped by 2 bases and J by 5 bases; unmatched bases: 5. Germline lookup yields CDR1 LNHNV and CDR2 YYDKDF (reference sequence). Sequences were derived from cultured PBMCs, sampled from culture after CMV antigen stimulation. This sequence joins TRBV15 and TRBJ2-1; 8 bases line up with TRBD1. This receptor was obtained from a human donor in good health (CMV status not recorded). Some clones in this sample may be carry-over from other donors' samples. The CDR3 is CATSRRTGLNNEQFF. The CDR3 DNA is TGTGCCACCAGCAGACGGACAGGGTTAAACAATGAGCAGTTCTTC. Full variable domain (rest looked up from reference TRBV15 and TRBJ2-1): DAMVIQNPRYQVTQFGKPVTLSCSQTLNHNVMYWYQQKSSQAPKLLFHYYDKDFNNEADTPDNFQSRRPNTSFCFLDIRSPGLGDTAMYLCATSRRTGLNNEQFFGPGTRLTVL.